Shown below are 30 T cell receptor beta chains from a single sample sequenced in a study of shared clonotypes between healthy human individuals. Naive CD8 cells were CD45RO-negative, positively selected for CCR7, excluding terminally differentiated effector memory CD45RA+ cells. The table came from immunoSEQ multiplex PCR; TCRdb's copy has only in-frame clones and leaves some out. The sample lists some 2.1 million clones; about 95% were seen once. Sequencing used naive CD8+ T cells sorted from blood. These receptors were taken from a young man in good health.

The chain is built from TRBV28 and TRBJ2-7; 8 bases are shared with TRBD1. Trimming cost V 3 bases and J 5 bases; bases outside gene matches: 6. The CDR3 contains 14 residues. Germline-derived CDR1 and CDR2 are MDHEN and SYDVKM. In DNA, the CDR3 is TGTGCCAGCAGTTTGACAGGGGTTACCAACGAGCAGTACTTC. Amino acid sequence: CASSLTGVTNEQYF.

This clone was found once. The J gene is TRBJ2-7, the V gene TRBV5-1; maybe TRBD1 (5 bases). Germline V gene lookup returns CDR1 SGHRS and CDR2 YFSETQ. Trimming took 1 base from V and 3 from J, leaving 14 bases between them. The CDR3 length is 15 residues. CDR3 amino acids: CASSLTQGNLYEQYF. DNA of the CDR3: TGCGCCAGCAGCTTGACCCAGGGTAATCTCTACGAGCAGTACTTC.

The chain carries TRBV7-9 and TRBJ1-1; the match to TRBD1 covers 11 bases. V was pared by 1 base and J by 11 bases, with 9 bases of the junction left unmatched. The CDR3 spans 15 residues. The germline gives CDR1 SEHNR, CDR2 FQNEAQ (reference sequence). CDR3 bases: TGTGCCAGCAGCTTAGGGACAGGGGGCATCGTTTTGGCTTTCTTT. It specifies CASSLGTGGIVLAFF.

The CDR3 DNA sequence: TGTGCCAGCAGTTGGGAGGGGATTAGCTCTGGGGCCAACGTCCTGACTTTC. Amino acid sequence: CASSWEGISSGANVLTF. The chain uses TRBV28 and TRBJ2-6, with TRBD2 matching 7 bases. The germline CDR1 and CDR2 sequences are MDHEN and SYDVKM. This CDR3 has 17 residues. V shed 4 bases and J 0 bases; nucleotides not matched to a gene: 6.

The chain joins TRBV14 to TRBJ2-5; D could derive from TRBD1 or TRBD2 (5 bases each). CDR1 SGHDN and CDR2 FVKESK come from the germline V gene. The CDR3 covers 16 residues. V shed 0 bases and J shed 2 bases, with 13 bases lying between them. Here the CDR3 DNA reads TGTGCCAGCAGCCAAGAACCCGGGGCAGGTCAAGAGACCCAGTACTTC. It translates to CASSQEPGAGQETQYF.

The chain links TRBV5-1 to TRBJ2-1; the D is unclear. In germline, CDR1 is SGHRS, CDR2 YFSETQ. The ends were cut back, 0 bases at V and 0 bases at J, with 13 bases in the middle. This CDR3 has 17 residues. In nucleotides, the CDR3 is TGCGCCAGCAGCTTGGGGGCAGCCTCTGGCTCCTACAATGAGCAGTTCTTC. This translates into CASSLGAASGSYNEQFF.

The chain's CDR3 is CASSQIQGGQETQYF. In DNA form, the CDR3 reads TGCGCCAGCAGCCAGATACAGGGGGGCCAAGAGACCCAGTACTTC. The chain combines TRBV4-1 with TRBJ2-5; 8 positions match TRBD1. In germline, CDR1 is MGHRA, CDR2 YSYEKL. This CDR3 spans 15 amino acids. V was clipped by 3 bases and J by 1 base; unmatched bases: 4.

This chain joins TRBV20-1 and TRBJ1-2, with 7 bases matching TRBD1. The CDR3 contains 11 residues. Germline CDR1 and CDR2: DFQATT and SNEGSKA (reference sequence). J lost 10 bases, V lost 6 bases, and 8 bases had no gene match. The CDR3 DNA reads TGCAGTGCCCCGACAGGGCCCGTCTACACCTTC. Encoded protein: CSAPTGPVYTF.

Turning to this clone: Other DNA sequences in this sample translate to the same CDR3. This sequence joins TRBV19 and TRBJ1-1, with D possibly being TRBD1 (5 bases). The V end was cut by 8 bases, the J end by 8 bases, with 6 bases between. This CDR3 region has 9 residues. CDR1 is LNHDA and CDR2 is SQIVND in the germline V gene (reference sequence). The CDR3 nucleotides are TGTGCCAGTGGGACGGAAGCTTTCTTT. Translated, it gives CASGTEAFF.

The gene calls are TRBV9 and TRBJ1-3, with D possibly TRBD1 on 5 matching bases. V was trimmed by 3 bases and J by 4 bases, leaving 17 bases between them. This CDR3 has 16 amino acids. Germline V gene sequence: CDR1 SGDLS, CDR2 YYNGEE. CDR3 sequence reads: CASSEAVGTWGNTIYF. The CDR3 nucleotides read TGTGCCAGCAGCGAGGCAGTTGGGACGTGGGGAAACACCATATATTTT.

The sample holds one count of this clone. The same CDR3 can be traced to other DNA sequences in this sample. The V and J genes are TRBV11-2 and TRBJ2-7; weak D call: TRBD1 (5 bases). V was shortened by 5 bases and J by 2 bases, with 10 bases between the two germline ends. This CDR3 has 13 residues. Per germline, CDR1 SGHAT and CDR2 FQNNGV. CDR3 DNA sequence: TGTGCCAGCAGCCTCGGCAGGGCCTACGAGCAGTACTTC. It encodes CASSLGRAYEQYF.

This CDR3 is CASSGRQGPYEQYF. The CDR3 DNA reads as TGTGCCAGCAGCGGACGCCAGGGACCATACGAGCAGTACTTC. The rearrangement links TRBV9 to TRBJ2-7; the D call may be TRBD1 or TRBD2 (5 bases each). Trimming shortened V by 3 bases and J by 4 bases, and 14 bases separated the two germline ends. The length of the CDR3 is 14 residues. The germline gives CDR1 SGDLS, CDR2 YYNGEE.

The CDR3 nucleotides are TGTGCCAGCAGTCCCTTCCACGAGCAGTACTTC. Protein sequence: CASSPFHEQYF. V is TRBV28 and J is TRBJ2-7; no clear D gene. The CDR3 spans 11 residues. From germline, CDR1 is MDHEN and CDR2 SYDVKM. Deletions cut 5 bases from V and 5 bases from J, with 7 bases between.

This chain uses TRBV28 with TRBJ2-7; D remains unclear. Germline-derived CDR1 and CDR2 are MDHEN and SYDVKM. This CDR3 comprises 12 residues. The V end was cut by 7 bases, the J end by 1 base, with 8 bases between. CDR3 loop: CASNIPSYEQYF. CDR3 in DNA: TGTGCCAGCAACATCCCATCCTACGAGCAGTACTTC.

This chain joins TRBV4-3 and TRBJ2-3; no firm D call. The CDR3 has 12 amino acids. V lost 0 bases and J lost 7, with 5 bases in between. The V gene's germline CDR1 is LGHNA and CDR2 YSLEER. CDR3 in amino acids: CASSQDMNTQYF. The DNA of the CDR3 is TGCGCCAGCAGCCAAGACATGAATACGCAGTATTTT.

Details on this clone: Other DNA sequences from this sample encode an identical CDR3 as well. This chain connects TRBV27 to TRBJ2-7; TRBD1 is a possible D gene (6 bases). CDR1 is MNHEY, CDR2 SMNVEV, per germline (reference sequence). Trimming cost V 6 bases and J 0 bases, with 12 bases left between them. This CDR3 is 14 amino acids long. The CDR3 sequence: CASSLDRSSYEQYF. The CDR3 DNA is TGTGCCAGCAGCCTTGACAGGAGCTCCTACGAGCAGTACTTC.

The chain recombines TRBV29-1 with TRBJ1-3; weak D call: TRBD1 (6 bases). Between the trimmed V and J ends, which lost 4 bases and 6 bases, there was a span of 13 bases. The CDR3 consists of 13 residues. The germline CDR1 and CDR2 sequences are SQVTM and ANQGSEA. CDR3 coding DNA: TGCAGCGTTGCTGAGGGGGTGCTAAACACCATATATTTT. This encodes CSVAEGVLNTIYF.

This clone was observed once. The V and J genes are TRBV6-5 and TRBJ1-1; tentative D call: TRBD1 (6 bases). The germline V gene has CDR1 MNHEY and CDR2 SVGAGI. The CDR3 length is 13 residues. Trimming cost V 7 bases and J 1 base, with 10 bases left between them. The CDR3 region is CASTQTGNTEAFF. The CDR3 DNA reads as TGTGCCAGCACTCAGACAGGGAACACTGAAGCTTTCTTT.

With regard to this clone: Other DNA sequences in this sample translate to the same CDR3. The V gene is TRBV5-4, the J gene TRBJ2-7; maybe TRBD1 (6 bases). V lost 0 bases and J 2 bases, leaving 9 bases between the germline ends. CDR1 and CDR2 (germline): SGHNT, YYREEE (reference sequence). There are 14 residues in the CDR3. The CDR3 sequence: CASSLGDNAYEQYF. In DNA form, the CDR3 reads TGTGCCAGCAGCTTGGGGGACAACGCCTACGAGCAGTACTTC.

Here the CDR3 reads CASSFGQGPQLWSYTF. The CDR3 DNA follows: TGTGCCAGCAGCTTCGGACAGGGGCCCCAACTATGGAGCTACACCTTC. The chain carries TRBV7-8 and TRBJ1-2, with 9 bases lining up with TRBD1. V shed 3 bases, J shed 9 bases, and the junction held 14 bases outside the gene matches. The germline V gene encodes CDR1 SGHVS and CDR2 FQNEAQ. The CDR3 is 16 residues long.

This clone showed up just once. CDR3 sequence reads: CASSSRTGGLTDTQYF. The DNA of the CDR3 is TGTGCCAGCAGCTCCCGGACAGGGGGCCTTACAGATACGCAGTATTTT. This rearrangement joins TRBV7-9 to TRBJ2-3, with TRBD1 matching over 11 bases. CDR3 length equals 16 residues. The germline gives CDR1 SEHNR, CDR2 FQNEAQ (reference sequence). Trimming cost V 4 bases and J 3 bases; bases outside gene matches: 6.

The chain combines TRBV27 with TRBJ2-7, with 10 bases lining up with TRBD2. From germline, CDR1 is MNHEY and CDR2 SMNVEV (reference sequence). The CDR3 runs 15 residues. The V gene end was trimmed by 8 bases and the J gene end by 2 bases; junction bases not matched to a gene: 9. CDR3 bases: TGTGCCAGCGGCCCCGGGAGCGGGGGGGCCTACGAGCAGTACTTC. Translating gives CASGPGSGGAYEQYF.

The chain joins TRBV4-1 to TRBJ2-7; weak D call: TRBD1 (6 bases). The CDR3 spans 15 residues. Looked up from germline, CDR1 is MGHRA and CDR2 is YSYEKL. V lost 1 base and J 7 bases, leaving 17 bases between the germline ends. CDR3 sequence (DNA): TGCGCCAGCAGCCAAGCCGGGACAAGCCTGAGGGAGCAGTACTTC. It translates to CASSQAGTSLREQYF.

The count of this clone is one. The CDR3 sequence is CASSLDVSRETQYF. DNA of the CDR3: TGTGCCAGCAGCTTAGACGTTTCGCGAGAGACCCAGTACTTC. The chain uses TRBV7-9 and TRBJ2-5; D is uncertain. The germline gives CDR1 SEHNR, CDR2 FQNEAQ (reference sequence). The CDR3 totals 14 residues. The germline V and J ends were trimmed by 1 base and 4 bases, with 10 bases remaining between them.

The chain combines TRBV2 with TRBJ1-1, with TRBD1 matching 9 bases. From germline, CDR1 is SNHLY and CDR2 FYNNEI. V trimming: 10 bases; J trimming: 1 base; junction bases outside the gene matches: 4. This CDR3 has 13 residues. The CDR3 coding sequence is TGTGCCACCGGGGACAGGGCGAACACTGAAGCTTTCTTT. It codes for CATGDRANTEAFF.

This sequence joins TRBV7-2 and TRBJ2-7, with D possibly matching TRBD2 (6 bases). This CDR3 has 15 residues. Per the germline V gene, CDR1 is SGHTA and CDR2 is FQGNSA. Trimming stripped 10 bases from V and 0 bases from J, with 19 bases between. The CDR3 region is CATLSRGSPSYEQYF. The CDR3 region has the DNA TGTGCCACCCTCTCCCGGGGGTCTCCCTCCTACGAGCAGTACTTC.

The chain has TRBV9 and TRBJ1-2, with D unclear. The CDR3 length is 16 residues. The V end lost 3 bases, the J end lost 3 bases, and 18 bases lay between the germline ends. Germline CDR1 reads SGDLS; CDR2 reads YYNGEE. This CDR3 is CASSGHGRNRDYGYTF. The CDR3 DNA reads TGTGCCAGCAGCGGACACGGACGCAACAGAGACTATGGCTACACCTTC.

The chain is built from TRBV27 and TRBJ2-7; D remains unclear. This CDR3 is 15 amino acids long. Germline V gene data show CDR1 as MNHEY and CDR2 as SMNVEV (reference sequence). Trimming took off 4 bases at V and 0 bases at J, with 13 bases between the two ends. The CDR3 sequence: CASSSPKESSYEQYF. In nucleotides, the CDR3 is TGTGCCAGCAGTTCCCCCAAGGAAAGCTCCTACGAGCAGTACTTC.

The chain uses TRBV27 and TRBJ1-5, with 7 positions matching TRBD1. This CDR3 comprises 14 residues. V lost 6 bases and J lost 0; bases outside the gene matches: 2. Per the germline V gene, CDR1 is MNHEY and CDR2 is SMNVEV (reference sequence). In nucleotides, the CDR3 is TGTGCCAGCAGGGACAGGCCTAGCAATCAGCCCCAGCATTTT. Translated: CASRDRPSNQPQHF.

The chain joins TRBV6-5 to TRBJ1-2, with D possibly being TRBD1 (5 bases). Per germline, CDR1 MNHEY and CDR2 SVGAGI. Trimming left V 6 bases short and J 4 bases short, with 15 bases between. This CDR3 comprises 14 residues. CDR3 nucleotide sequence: TGTGCCAGCAGCGACTACAGGTTTTTCTATGGCTACACCTTC. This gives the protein CASSDYRFFYGYTF.